This T cell receptor beta chain was identified during a study of OX40 agonist ivuxolimab in advanced cancers. Study at large: An agonistic human IgG2 monoclonal antibody against OX40 (CD134) was given. Patients in the trial were receiving intravenous ivuxolimab every 2 weeks, at doses of 0.01 to 10 mg/kg. Study results and caveats: Antigen specificity remained undetermined for the expanded peripheral T cells.

Concerning this clone: Its antigen is unidentified.

The repertoire was sequenced with immunoSEQ multiplex PCR; TCRdb's copy has only in-frame clones and lacks some. The sample yields tens of thousands of clones, about 88% seen once. With baseline, cycle 4 day 1, and cycle 7 day 1 as timepoints, blood was sampled. Germline V gene data show CDR1 as SGHNT and CDR2 as YYREEE (reference sequence). The CDR3 spans 14 residues. V gave up 0 bases and J gave up 6 bases, with 12 bases separating them. This chain joins TRBV5-4 and TRBJ1-1; D might be TRBD1 (5 bases). The origin of this receptor is an adult with an advanced solid tumor such as melanoma, head and neck, liver or kidney cancer. Sequenced here: CD4+ or CD8+ T cells sorted from blood, sampled in a trial of the OX40 agonist ivuxolimab. CDR3 DNA sequence: TGTGCCAGCAGCTTGGCCTCCCAACAGGCTGAAGCTTTCTTT. Encoded protein: CASSLASQQAEAFF.